The TCR beta chain described here comes from a study of blood T cells in healthy people across ages. For the second PCR, which ran for 7 to 11 cycles, a sample-barcoded 5' primer and a J-beta primer mix were used. TCRdb called the 5' RACE reads again in MiXCR, with one record for every CDR3 protein. The profile shows about 1 million distinct CDR3 sequences, roughly 24% of them singletons. Germline-derived CDR1 and CDR2 are SEHNR and FQNEAQ (reference sequence). This CDR3 region has 14 residues. Caucasian, healthy and from Russia, the donors were aged between roughly 6 and 95. The sample, approximately 11 milliliters of peripheral blood, was drawn from each donor. The same data also went into a second study, on T cells of mothers and their children.

The TCR sequence derives from a girl under 10 years old in good health. The V and J genes are TRBV7-9 and TRBJ2-5; D tentatively reads TRBD1 or TRBD2 (5 bases each). The assigned J gene may be wrong: the sequence end matches TRBJ2-1 better. The sequenced material came from blood. This CDR3 reads CASSLGRDVNEQFF. The CDR3, as DNA: TGTGCCAGCAGCTTGGGCCGGGACGTCAATGAGCAGTTCTTC.